A single sample gave rise to the 26 T cell receptor beta chains below, sequenced in a study of PD-L1 blockade in urothelial cancer. The time point: peripheral blood 6 weeks after treatment start. Sequencing used immunoSEQ multiplex PCR; TCRdb keeps in-frame clones, though not all of them. The sample has some 120,000 clones; more than 70% are singletons. The sample in question was PBMCs, obtained around atezolizumab (anti-PD-L1) treatment. The receptors stem from a man aged 50 or older with urothelial cancer.

CDR3 region: CASSARSGRGAYEQYF. In DNA form, the CDR3 reads TGTGCCAGCAGTGCCCGTAGCGGGAGGGGCGCCTACGAGCAGTACTTC. This chain links TRBV28 with TRBJ2-7, with 11 positions matching TRBD2. V dropped 5 bases and J dropped 2; count of bases not matched to a gene: 8. The CDR3 has 16 amino acids. The germline gives CDR1 MDHEN, CDR2 SYDVKM.

The rearrangement uses TRBV6-1 and TRBJ2-1; 13 nucleotides match TRBD2. J gave up 0 bases and V 4 bases, and 0 bases lay outside the gene matches. The CDR3 spans 16 residues. Germline V CDR1 and CDR2: MNHNS, SASEGT. CDR3 region: CASSGLAGGSYNEQFF. Written as DNA, the CDR3 is TGTGCCAGCAGTGGACTAGCGGGAGGCTCCTACAATGAGCAGTTCTTC.

The J gene is TRBJ2-2, the V gene TRBV27, with 7 bases that match TRBD2. Looked up from germline, CDR1 is MNHEY and CDR2 is SMNVEV (reference sequence). The CDR3 has 16 residues. After removal of 3 bases from V and 6 bases from J, the junction contained 10 bases not matched to a gene. The CDR3 DNA follows: TGTGCCAGCAGTTTTATGGCGGGAGCTGGAGCCGGGGAGCTGTTTTTT. This gives the protein CASSFMAGAGAGELFF.

The V call is TRBV25-1, the J call TRBJ1-2; D gene ambiguous. V dropped 3 bases and J dropped 4 bases, with 9 bases sitting between them. The length of the CDR3 is 13 residues. Germline CDR1 is MGHDK and CDR2 is SYGVNS. The CDR3 loop is CASSDNTFYGYTF. In nucleotides, the CDR3 is TGTGCCAGCAGTGACAACACATTCTATGGCTACACCTTC.

The chain carries TRBV5-1 and TRBJ1-2, with D unclear. This CDR3 contains 13 residues. CDR1 is SGHRS, CDR2 YFSETQ, per germline. The V end lost 3 bases, the J end lost 7 bases, and 13 bases lay between the germline ends. The CDR3 DNA reads as TGCGCCAGCAGCTACGGGTTGCGTAGTGGCTACACCTTC. This gives the protein CASSYGLRSGYTF.

The chain recombines TRBV4-1 with TRBJ1-1, with 8 bases matching TRBD1. CDR3 length equals 16 residues. Germline values: CDR1 MGHRA, CDR2 YSYEKL. V lost 1 base to trimming and J lost 0 bases; unmatched junction nucleotides: 4. This CDR3 is CASSQGYRGVNTEAFF. The CDR3 DNA is TGCGCCAGCAGCCAAGGGTACAGGGGGGTGAACACTGAAGCTTTCTTT.

This chain connects TRBV5-1 to TRBJ1-2, with 8 bases matching TRBD1. CDR1 SGHRS and CDR2 YFSETQ come from the germline V gene. The CDR3 is 15 amino acids. The junction had 11 bases not matched to a gene; V was cut back by 4 bases and J by 6 bases. CDR3 sequence reads: CASSGWQPGGDGYTF. DNA of the CDR3: TGCGCCAGCAGCGGTTGGCAGCCAGGGGGCGATGGCTACACCTTC.

A few counts support this clone. The chain links TRBV7-6 to TRBJ2-4; 10 nucleotides line up with TRBD1. V shed 5 bases, J shed 10 bases, and the junction held 5 bases outside the gene matches. Germline values: CDR1 SGHVS, CDR2 FNYEAQ. The CDR3 has 13 residues. The CDR3 DNA reads as TGTGCCAGCAGCAATAGACAGGGGGCGATTCAGTACTTC. It yields the protein CASSNRQGAIQYF.

The CDR3 DNA reads as TGTGCCACCAGCAAACAAAGACAGGGGGGGAATCAGCCCCAGCATTTT. It translates to CATSKQRQGGNQPQHF. V gene TRBV15 combines with J gene TRBJ1-5; 9 nucleotides match TRBD1. The CDR3 sequence is 16 residues long. CDR1 is LNHNV and CDR2 is YYDKDF in the germline V gene (reference sequence). Trimming at V came to 4 bases and at J to 4 bases, leaving 8 bases not matched to a gene.

The CDR3 coding sequence is TGTGCCAGCTCCCCCGGCGGACAGGGATGGACTGAAGCTTTCTTT. Translation: CASSPGGQGWTEAFF. The chain joins TRBV18 to TRBJ1-1; 8 bases match TRBD1. Germline CDR1 is KGHSH and CDR2 is LQKENI. The CDR3 has 15 amino acids. The V segment lost 6 bases and the J segment 5 bases; nucleotides outside the gene matches: 11.

V is TRBV5-1 and J is TRBJ2-7, with a tentative D call TRBD2 (6 bases). The germline gives CDR1 SGHRS, CDR2 YFSETQ. CDR3 length: 14 residues. The V end lost 3 bases, the J end lost 0 bases, and 10 bases lay between the germline ends. CDR3 protein: CASSSAGFSYEQYF. CDR3 sequence (DNA): TGCGCCAGCAGCTCCGCGGGATTCTCCTACGAGCAGTACTTC.

This chain joins TRBV27 and TRBJ1-5; D unclear. From germline, CDR1 is MNHEY and CDR2 SMNVEV (reference sequence). With 0 bases removed from V and 9 bases from J, the gap between germline ends came to 9 bases. The CDR3 covers 13 residues. CDR3 amino acids: CASSLSSGLPQHF. The CDR3 DNA reads TGTGCCAGCAGTTTATCGTCGGGTTTGCCCCAGCATTTT.

V and J are TRBV7-8 and TRBJ2-3; TRBD2 matches at 8 bases. The CDR3 is 14 residues long. V trimming: 5 bases; J trimming: 0 bases; junction bases outside the gene matches: 1. Per germline, CDR1 SGHVS and CDR2 FQNEAQ. This CDR3 reads CASSRTSSTDTQYF. The CDR3 nucleotides are TGTGCCAGCAGCCGGACTAGCAGCACAGATACGCAGTATTTT.

The V gene is TRBV10-1, the J gene TRBJ1-1, with 7 bases matching TRBD1. The CDR3 totals 15 residues. Germline CDR1 and CDR2: WNHNN and SYGVQD (reference sequence). The V and J ends lost 4 bases and 3 bases, in that order; junction bases with no gene match: 8. This CDR3 is CASSGTRQGHTEAFF. Written as DNA, the CDR3 is TGCGCCAGCAGTGGGACCAGACAGGGACACACTGAAGCTTTCTTT.

The DNA for the CDR3 is TGTGCCAGTAGTAACAGGGGGAGTCCGTATAATTCACCCCTCCACTTT. Translated, it gives CASSNRGSPYNSPLHF. The genes are TRBV19 and TRBJ1-6; 8 bases are shared with TRBD1. Germline CDR1 reads LNHDA; CDR2 reads SQIVND (reference sequence). After removal of 4 bases from V and 4 bases from J, the junction contained 6 bases not matched to a gene. This CDR3 has 16 residues. The full variable domain, completed using reference TRBV19 and TRBJ1-6, is DGGITQSPKYLFRKEGQNVTLSCEQNLNHDAMYWYRQDPGQGLRLIYYSQIVNDFQKGDIAEGYSVSREKKESFPLTVTSAQKNPTAFYLCASSNRGSPYNSPLHFGNGTRLTVT.

V and J are TRBV29-1 and TRBJ1-1; 8 nucleotides match TRBD1. V lost 2 bases to trimming and J lost 8 bases; unmatched junction nucleotides: 1. The CDR3 runs 11 residues. Germline CDR1 and CDR2: SQVTM and ANQGSEA. For the CDR3, the DNA is TGCAGCGTTGAACGGACAGGGGAAGCTTTCTTT. It codes for CSVERTGEAFF.

This clone was seen a handful of times. This chain uses TRBV11-2 with TRBJ2-3, with D possibly matching TRBD2 (6 bases). The CDR3 is 12 amino acids. CDR1 and CDR2 from the germline V gene are SGHAT and FQNNGV. Deletions cut 3 bases from V and 10 bases from J, with 11 bases between. CDR3 DNA: TGTGCCAGCAGCTTGCGTGGGGAGGCGCAGTATTTT. It yields the protein CASSLRGEAQYF.

The chain has TRBV27 and TRBJ1-1; 10 positions agree with TRBD1. Germline CDR1 and CDR2: MNHEY and SMNVEV (reference sequence). The CDR3 has 15 amino acids. Germline trimming cut 6 bases from V and 4 bases from J; bases unmatched to any gene: 8. CDR3 DNA: TGTGCCAGCAGGCGCGGGACAGGGGTCGCCACTGAAGCTTTCTTT. This codes for CASRRGTGVATEAFF.

The chain couples TRBV28 to TRBJ1-1, with D perhaps matching TRBD1 (5 bases). Looked up from germline, CDR1 is MDHEN and CDR2 is SYDVKM. Trimming took off 7 bases at V and 5 bases at J, with 14 bases between the two ends. The CDR3 has 13 amino acids. The CDR3 here is CASNDRRVTEAFF. In DNA, the CDR3 is TGTGCCAGCAACGACCGCAGGGTTACTGAAGCTTTCTTT.

This chain's CDR3 is CASSVTSSGSSGSDTQYF. The CDR3 coding sequence is TGTGCCAGCAGCGTAACTTCTAGCGGGAGTTCCGGGTCAGATACGCAGTATTTT. The rearrangement links TRBV9 to TRBJ2-3; the match to TRBD2 covers 10 bases. Per germline, CDR1 SGDLS and CDR2 YYNGEE. The CDR3 consists of 18 residues. The J segment lost 4 bases and the V segment lost 1 base, leaving 12 bases of the junction unmatched.

The V call is TRBV28, the J call TRBJ2-3; 7 bases are shared with TRBD2. Germline V CDR1 and CDR2: MDHEN, SYDVKM. Trimming cost V 6 bases and J 4 bases; bases outside gene matches: 7. The CDR3 runs 14 residues. CDR3 coding DNA: TGTGCCAGCAGCCCAGCCGGGGGGTCAGATACGCAGTATTTT. Encoded protein: CASSPAGGSDTQYF.

This clone occurred many times. The chain links TRBV28 to TRBJ2-7; 14 nucleotides match TRBD2. Germline values: CDR1 MDHEN, CDR2 SYDVKM. V dropped 5 bases and J dropped 5; count of bases not matched to a gene: 2. The CDR3 extends over 14 amino acids. DNA of the CDR3: TGTGCCAGCAGTAGGACTAGCGGGAGGAACGAGCAGTACTTC. This codes for CASSRTSGRNEQYF. Filled out from reference TRBV28 and TRBJ2-7, the complete variable domain reads DVKVTQSSRYLVKRTGEKVFLECVQDMDHENMFWYRQDPGLGLRLIYFSYDVKMKEKGDIPEGYSVSREKKERFSLILESASTNQTSMYLCASSRTSGRNEQYFGPGTRLTVT.

This clone has only one observation. DNA for the CDR3: TGTGCCAGCAGCTTGCGAACAGGGCGCACAGATACGCAGTATTTT. This gives the protein CASSLRTGRTDTQYF. The rearrangement uses TRBV5-4 and TRBJ2-3, with D tentatively TRBD1 (6 bases). Germline values: CDR1 SGHNT, CDR2 YYREEE (reference sequence). V lost 1 base and J lost 1, with 10 bases in between. The CDR3 is 15 amino acids.

V is TRBV6-6 and J is TRBJ2-7; TRBD1 aligns across 7 bases. The junction had 10 bases not matched to a gene; V was cut back by 5 bases and J by 6 bases. CDR1 and CDR2 from the germline V gene are MNHNY and SVGAGI (reference sequence). The CDR3 consists of 14 residues. The CDR3 DNA is TGTGCCAGCAGTCAGCGAAGACAGGGACGCGAGCAGTACTTC. It yields the protein CASSQRRQGREQYF.

V gene TRBV7-2 combines with J gene TRBJ1-2; the match to TRBD1 covers 9 bases. Germline CDR1 reads SGHTA; CDR2 reads FQGNSA. With 3 bases clipped from V and 8 bases from J, the junction kept 7 bases outside the gene matches. The CDR3 extends over 14 amino acids. CDR3 sequence: CASSLGQGGRGYTF. CDR3 nucleotide sequence: TGTGCCAGCAGCTTGGGACAGGGCGGGCGAGGCTACACCTTC.

This clone showed up just a few times. The chain employs TRBV18 and TRBJ2-7; possibly TRBD2 for D (6 bases). CDR3 length equals 15 residues. The germline gives CDR1 KGHSH, CDR2 LQKENI. Trimming took off 0 bases at V and 2 bases at J, with 11 bases between the two ends. CDR3 sequence (DNA): TGTGCCAGCTCACCACCGGAGGGTAATACCTACGAGCAGTACTTC. Translation gives CASSPPEGNTYEQYF.